A selection of T cell receptor beta chains follows, all from one sample in a study of identifying expanded T cells in peripheral blood. Libraries were prepared by immunoSEQ multiplex PCR; TCRdb keeps only in-frame clonotypes and omits some of them. The top ten hold 17% of the sample, which has about 97,000 clones, 87% seen once. Sequencing was done on a sample of blood. The source is a person between 18 and 70 years old in good health. Each CDR3 is given with its conserved first and last residue. Each record gives: CDR3 protein, CDR3 DNA, D gene, V gene, clone size, J gene. D genes are given only for firm matches. A clone size is listed for some rows: how often the clone was seen (once, few, many), or a class if it is expanded.

CDR3aa: CASSLGSNLGELFF
CDR3nt: TGCGCCAGCAGCTTGGGTTCGAATCTCGGGGAGCTGTTTTTT
d_gene: NA
v_gene: TRBV5-1
abundance: few
j_gene: TRBJ2-2

CDR3aa: CASSSPGAWNSPLHF
CDR3nt: TGTGCCAGCAGCTCCCCGGGGGCCTGGAATTCACCCCTCCACTTT
d_gene: NA
v_gene: TRBV7-2
abundance: NA
j_gene: TRBJ1-6

CDR3aa: CASSLGVGQSIHEQYF
CDR3nt: TGTGCCAGCAGCTTAGGGGTGGGACAGTCTATCCACGAGCAGTACTTC
d_gene: TRBD1
v_gene: TRBV7-6
abundance: NA
j_gene: TRBJ2-7

CDR3aa: CASSLGYGTGGEYGYTF
CDR3nt: TGCGCCAGCAGCTTGGGGTACGGTACAGGGGGCGAATATGGCTACACCTTC
d_gene: TRBD1
v_gene: TRBV5-1
abundance: once
j_gene: TRBJ1-2

CDR3aa: CASNLDTQLYGYTF
CDR3nt: TGTGCCAGCAACTTGGACACCCAACTATATGGCTACACCTTC
d_gene: NA
v_gene: TRBV5-5
abundance: NA
j_gene: TRBJ1-2

CDR3aa: CASSPFSGLVYNEQFF
CDR3nt: TGCGCCAGCAGCCCCTTTTCAGGACTAGTTTACAATGAGCAGTTCTTC
d_gene: TRBD2
v_gene: TRBV4-3
abundance: NA
j_gene: TRBJ2-1

CDR3aa: CASSLDWGPKSYEQYF
CDR3nt: TGTGCCAGCAGCTTGGACTGGGGGCCTAAGAGTTACGAGCAGTACTTC
d_gene: NA
v_gene: TRBV5-6
abundance: NA
j_gene: TRBJ2-7

CDR3aa: CASSLAAAYEQYF
CDR3nt: TGTGCCAGCAGCTTGGCCGCGGCCTACGAGCAGTACTTC
d_gene: NA
v_gene: TRBV5-4
abundance: NA
j_gene: TRBJ2-7

CDR3aa: CASTLTSNYGYTF
CDR3nt: TGTGCCAGCACTCTGACGAGCAACTATGGCTACACCTTC
d_gene: NA
v_gene: TRBV6-1
abundance: medium-sized
j_gene: TRBJ1-2

CDR3aa: CASSGGGAGQETQYF
CDR3nt: TGTGCCAGCAGTGGCGGGGGGGCGGGCCAAGAGACCCAGTACTTC
d_gene: TRBD2
v_gene: TRBV6-5
abundance: NA
j_gene: TRBJ2-5

CDR3aa: CASSLPGQGSYEQYF
CDR3nt: TGTGCCAGCAGCCTACCCGGACAGGGCTCCTACGAGCAGTACTTC
d_gene: TRBD1
v_gene: TRBV28
abundance: NA
j_gene: TRBJ2-7

CDR3aa: CASTLRQTGAQETQYF
CDR3nt: TGTGCCAGCACCCTTCGTCAGACAGGGGCCCAAGAGACCCAGTACTTC
d_gene: TRBD1
v_gene: TRBV28
abundance: NA
j_gene: TRBJ2-5

CDR3aa: CARRDASSYNSPLHF
CDR3nt: TGTGCCAGGAGGGACGCTAGCTCCTATAATTCACCCCTCCACTTT
d_gene: NA
v_gene: TRBV19
abundance: few
j_gene: TRBJ1-6

CDR3aa: CASSVGSNTGELFF
CDR3nt: TGTGCCAGCAGTGTGGGGTCGAACACCGGGGAGCTGTTTTTT
d_gene: NA
v_gene: TRBV25-1
abundance: NA
j_gene: TRBJ2-2

CDR3aa: CATSPVGLGNEQFF
CDR3nt: TGCGCCACCTCACCGGTCGGGCTTGGCAATGAGCAGTTCTTC
d_gene: NA
v_gene: TRBV5-1
abundance: NA
j_gene: TRBJ2-1

CDR3aa: CASSIDSGNTIYF
CDR3nt: TGTGCCAGCAGCATAGACTCTGGAAACACCATATATTTT
d_gene: NA
v_gene: TRBV9
abundance: once
j_gene: TRBJ1-3

CDR3aa: CASSPIRAGTGGDTQYF
CDR3nt: TGTGCCAGCAGCCCGATAAGGGCCGGGACAGGGGGAGATACGCAGTATTTT
d_gene: TRBD1
v_gene: TRBV5-4
abundance: NA
j_gene: TRBJ2-3

CDR3aa: CASSTLGPGLGYEQYF
CDR3nt: TGTGCCAGCAGCACCCTGGGCCCGGGGCTCGGGTACGAGCAGTACTTC
d_gene: NA
v_gene: TRBV7-2
abundance: NA
j_gene: TRBJ2-7

CDR3aa: CASSYGTGMYYGYTF
CDR3nt: TGTGCCAGCAGTTACGGGACAGGGATGTACTATGGCTACACCTTC
d_gene: TRBD1
v_gene: TRBV6-5
abundance: NA
j_gene: TRBJ1-2

CDR3aa: CASSDLTNEKLFF
CDR3nt: TGTGCCAGCAGCGACTTAACTAATGAAAAACTGTTTTTT
d_gene: NA
v_gene: TRBV5-5
abundance: NA
j_gene: TRBJ1-4

CDR3aa: CASSHPGQGLNQPQHF
CDR3nt: TGTGCCAGCAGCCATCCTGGACAGGGCCTCAATCAGCCCCAGCATTTT
d_gene: TRBD1
v_gene: TRBV4-2
abundance: NA
j_gene: TRBJ1-5

CDR3aa: CASSILRGNYGYTF
CDR3nt: TGTGCCAGTAGTATTCTCAGGGGTAACTATGGCTACACCTTC
d_gene: NA
v_gene: TRBV19
abundance: NA
j_gene: TRBJ1-2

CDR3aa: CASSLALAGGTQYF
CDR3nt: TGTGCCAGCAGCTTGGCACTAGCGGGCGGGACCCAGTACTTC
d_gene: TRBD2
v_gene: TRBV5-4
abundance: NA
j_gene: TRBJ2-5

CDR3aa: CASSQTGASGNTIYF
CDR3nt: TGCGCCAGCAGCCAAACAGGTGCTTCTGGAAACACCATATATTTT
d_gene: NA
v_gene: TRBV4-1
abundance: NA
j_gene: TRBJ1-3

CDR3aa: CASSPGPIREKLFF
CDR3nt: TGTGCCAGCAGCCCGGGACCCATTAGGGAAAAACTGTTTTTT
d_gene: NA
v_gene: TRBV6-5
abundance: once
j_gene: TRBJ1-4

CDR3aa: CASSLSAGGSDTEAFF
CDR3nt: TGCGCCAGCAGCTTGTCCGCAGGGGGATCGGACACTGAAGCTTTCTTT
d_gene: TRBD1
v_gene: TRBV5-1
abundance: NA
j_gene: TRBJ1-1

CDR3aa: CASSSGNNQPQHF
CDR3nt: TGTGCCAGCAGCTCAGGTAACAATCAGCCCCAGCATTTT
d_gene: NA
v_gene: TRBV6-5
abundance: NA
j_gene: TRBJ1-5

CDR3aa: CAISSRTGVWYGYTF
CDR3nt: TGTGCCATCAGTTCCCGAACAGGGGTCTGGTATGGCTACACCTTC
d_gene: TRBD1
v_gene: TRBV10-3
abundance: NA
j_gene: TRBJ1-2

CDR3aa: CAWSARGNQPQHF
CDR3nt: TGTGCCTGGAGTGCCAGGGGAAATCAGCCCCAGCATTTT
d_gene: NA
v_gene: TRBV30
abundance: few
j_gene: TRBJ1-5

CDR3aa: CASSPSGVSYEQYF
CDR3nt: TGTGCCAGCAGCCCGTCGGGGGTTTCCTACGAGCAGTACTTC
d_gene: NA
v_gene: TRBV5-4
abundance: NA
j_gene: TRBJ2-7

CDR3aa: CASSLEYEQYF
CDR3nt: TGTGCCAGCAGCTTAGAGTACGAGCAGTACTTC
d_gene: NA
v_gene: TRBV11-2
abundance: NA
j_gene: TRBJ2-7

CDR3aa: CASSLLAGGPTGELFF
CDR3nt: TGTGCCAGCAGCTTATTAGCGGGGGGGCCTACCGGGGAGCTGTTTTTT
d_gene: TRBD2
v_gene: TRBV7-2
abundance: NA
j_gene: TRBJ2-2

CDR3aa: CASSQDSRGTNSPLHF
CDR3nt: TGCGCCAGCAGCCAAGATAGCCGGGGGACCAATTCACCCCTCCACTTT
d_gene: NA
v_gene: TRBV4-3
abundance: NA
j_gene: TRBJ1-6

CDR3aa: CASSTIRKAEAFF
CDR3nt: TGTGCCAGTAGTACCATCCGGAAGGCTGAAGCTTTCTTT
d_gene: NA
v_gene: TRBV19
abundance: few
j_gene: TRBJ1-1

CDR3aa: CASTFPNRRRSYEQYF
CDR3nt: TGTGCCAGCACCTTCCCCAATAGGAGGAGATCCTACGAGCAGTACTTC
d_gene: NA
v_gene: TRBV27
abundance: NA
j_gene: TRBJ2-7

CDR3aa: CASSSYGYEQYF
CDR3nt: TGTGCCAGCAGCTCCTACGGCTACGAGCAGTACTTC
d_gene: NA
v_gene: TRBV11-2
abundance: NA
j_gene: TRBJ2-7

CDR3aa: CASSPSVKGGELFF
CDR3nt: TGTGCCAGCAGCCCTAGCGTGAAGGGCGGGGAGCTGTTTTTT
d_gene: NA
v_gene: TRBV7-2
abundance: NA
j_gene: TRBJ2-2

CDR3aa: CASIRGPRPGFSPLHF
CDR3nt: TGTGCCAGCATTCGTGGCCCCCGACCTGGGTTTTCACCCCTCCACTTT
d_gene: NA
v_gene: TRBV6-6
abundance: once
j_gene: TRBJ1-6

CDR3aa: CASSQDRNTEAFF
CDR3nt: TGTGCCAGCAGCCAAGATCGTAACACTGAAGCTTTCTTT
d_gene: NA
v_gene: TRBV4-2
abundance: NA
j_gene: TRBJ1-1

CDR3aa: CASSPQWDAEAFF
CDR3nt: TGTGCCAGCTCACCTCAATGGGACGCTGAAGCTTTCTTT
d_gene: NA
v_gene: TRBV18
abundance: NA
j_gene: TRBJ1-1

CDR3aa: CASSLLGNRNSPLHF
CDR3nt: TGTGCCAGCAGCTTATTGGGTAATAGGAATTCACCCCTCCACTTT
d_gene: NA
v_gene: TRBV7-2
abundance: NA
j_gene: TRBJ1-6

CDR3aa: CASRGTLNTEAFF
CDR3nt: TGTGCCAGCAGGGGGACATTGAACACTGAAGCTTTCTTT
d_gene: NA
v_gene: TRBV6-5
abundance: NA
j_gene: TRBJ1-1

CDR3aa: CSVAGRNTEAFF
CDR3nt: TGCAGCGTTGCGGGGAGGAACACTGAAGCTTTCTTT
d_gene: NA
v_gene: TRBV29-1
abundance: once
j_gene: TRBJ1-1

CDR3aa: CASSPFNLPNTEAFF
CDR3nt: TGTGCCAGCAGTCCCTTTAACCTACCGAACACTGAAGCTTTCTTT
d_gene: NA
v_gene: TRBV6-5
abundance: NA
j_gene: TRBJ1-1

CDR3aa: CASSNLAGGPAGELFF
CDR3nt: TGCGCCAGCAGCAACTTAGCGGGGGGGCCCGCCGGGGAGCTGTTTTTT
d_gene: TRBD2
v_gene: TRBV5-1
abundance: NA
j_gene: TRBJ2-2

CDR3aa: CASSPATSLISGNTIYF
CDR3nt: TGTGCCAGTAGTCCCGCTACCTCACTAATCTCTGGAAACACCATATATTTT
d_gene: NA
v_gene: TRBV19
abundance: NA
j_gene: TRBJ1-3

CDR3aa: CASSRGVVYNEQFF
CDR3nt: TGTGCCAGCTCACGGGGGGTCGTCTACAATGAGCAGTTCTTC
d_gene: TRBD2
v_gene: TRBV27
abundance: NA
j_gene: TRBJ2-1

CDR3aa: CASSFGGGTDTQYF
CDR3nt: TGTGCCAGCAGCTTTGGCGGGGGGACAGATACGCAGTATTTT
d_gene: TRBD2
v_gene: TRBV7-6
abundance: NA
j_gene: TRBJ2-3